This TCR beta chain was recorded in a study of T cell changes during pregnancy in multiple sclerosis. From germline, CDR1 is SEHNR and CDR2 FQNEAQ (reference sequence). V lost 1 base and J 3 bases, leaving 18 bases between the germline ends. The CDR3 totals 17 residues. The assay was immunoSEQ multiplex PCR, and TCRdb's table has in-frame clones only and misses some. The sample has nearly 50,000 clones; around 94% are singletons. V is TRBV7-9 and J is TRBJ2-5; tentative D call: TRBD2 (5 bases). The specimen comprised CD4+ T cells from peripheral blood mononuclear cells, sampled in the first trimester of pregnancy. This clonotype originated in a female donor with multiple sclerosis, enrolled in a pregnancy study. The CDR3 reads CASSLDQRTIGKETQYF. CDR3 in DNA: TGTGCCAGCAGCTTAGACCAAAGAACTATCGGGAAAGAGACCCAGTACTTC.